This TCR beta chain was recovered during a study of CD8 T cells in ankylosing spondylitis. Study conclusions and caveats: Clones that were linked to disease were CD8+ and were relatively rare in peripheral blood. Significant enrichment of disease-linked clones was reported in matched ankylosing spondylitis synovial fluid. Typical of ankylosing spondylitis blood, it appeared, was a TCR beta motif of eight highly homologous variants.

Remarks on this clonotype: The antigen remains undetermined.

CDR3 length: 12 residues. Germline CDR1 reads DFQATT; CDR2 reads SNEGSKA (reference sequence). TCRdb re-derived calls from the 5' RACE reads in MiXCR, one entry per CDR3 protein. The profile shows 400,000 or so distinct CDR3 sequences, about 25% of them singletons. This sequence was found in a male donor with ankylosing spondylitis. This chain links TRBV20-1 with TRBJ1-2; a possible D gene is TRBD1 (5 bases). The source material was blood, either unsorted or a sorted T cell fraction (not recorded which). The CDR3 nucleotides are TGCAGGTTGGGGCAGGGTGGTGATGGCTACACCTTC. It is translated as CRLGQGGDGYTF.